This T cell receptor (beta chain) comes out of a study of human T cells and chemical hapten exposure. Findings and limits, study-wide: The study found that PT1 expanded TCR counts correlated positively with patch test score.

This clonotype was counted many times. The antigen is unknown. Germline CDR1 reads LGHNA; CDR2 reads YNFKEQ. J was trimmed by 6 bases and V by 1 base; bases with no gene match: 3. The CDR3 is 15 residues long. TCRdb independently ran MiXCR on the RACE reads; one entry per CDR3 protein. Of 40,000 to 50,000 distinct CDR3 sequences in the sample, 4% were seen once. The time point: patch test 1, 2 weeks after DPC sensitization. Treatment denoted: therapeutic diphenylcyclopropenone sensitization with weekly scalp DPC. Someone pulled total RNA out of unfractionated whole blood. The V call is TRBV4-2, the J call TRBJ2-3; 11 bases agree with TRBD2. This material consisted of whole blood, taken in connection with sensitization to the hapten diphenylcyclopropenone (DPC). This TCR came from a man aged 45-60 years with alopecia areata. Some clones in this sample may be carry-over from other donors' samples. CDR3: CASSQGLAGGDTQYF. As DNA, the CDR3 is TGTGCCAGCAGCCAAGGTCTAGCGGGAGGCGATACGCAGTATTTT.